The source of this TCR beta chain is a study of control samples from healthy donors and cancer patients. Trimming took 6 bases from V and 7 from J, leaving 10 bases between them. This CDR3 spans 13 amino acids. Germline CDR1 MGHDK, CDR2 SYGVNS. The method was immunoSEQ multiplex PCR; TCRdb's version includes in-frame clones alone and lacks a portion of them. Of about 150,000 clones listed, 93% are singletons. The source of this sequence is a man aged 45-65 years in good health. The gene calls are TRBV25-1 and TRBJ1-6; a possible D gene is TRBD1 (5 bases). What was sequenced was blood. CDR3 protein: CASRGGGNSPLHF. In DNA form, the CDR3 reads TGTGCCAGCAGAGGTGGGGGAAATTCACCCCTCCACTTT.